This entry lists 20 T cell receptor beta chains sequenced from one sample in a study of cytomegalovirus exposure and HLA in healthy donors. The PCR contained 60 Vbeta and 13 Jbeta primers. TCRdb's table, derived via immunoSEQ multiplex PCR, lists solely in-frame clones and lacks some. The sample data list 80,000 to 95,000 clones. Sequenced: PBMCs. The receptors stem from a man in his fifties in good health and CMV-seropositive.

The chain couples TRBV14 to TRBJ1-1; D is uncertain. Per the germline V gene, CDR1 is SGHDN and CDR2 is FVKESK. V lost 5 bases to trimming and J lost 3 bases, with 13 bases between them. The length of the CDR3 is 14 residues. In DNA, the CDR3 is TGTGCCAGCAGCTCAACCTCCGGGTACACTGAAGCTTTCTTT. Translated, it gives CASSSTSGYTEAFF. Using reference TRBV14 and TRBJ1-1 for the parts outside the CDR3, the full variable domain is EAGVTQFPSHSVIEKGQTVTLRCDPISGHDNLYWYRRVMGKEIKFLLHFVKESKQDESGMPNNRFLAERTGGTYSTLKVQPAELEDSGVYFCASSSTSGYTEAFFGQGTRLTVV.

The chain joins TRBV18 to TRBJ1-2, with D possibly TRBD1 on 5 matching bases. The germline V gene encodes CDR1 KGHSH and CDR2 LQKENI. V shed 3 bases and J shed 3 bases, with 11 bases lying between them. The CDR3 is 14 residues long. The CDR3 DNA is TGTGCCAGCTCACCTCCCGGGACTTACTATGGCTACACCTTC. This encodes CASSPPGTYYGYTF.

V and J are TRBV5-1 and TRBJ1-4, with TRBD1 as a possible D gene (6 bases). The CDR3 is 16 residues long. The V gene lost 0 bases and the J gene lost 1 base, with 10 bases spanning the gap. The germline gives CDR1 SGHRS, CDR2 YFSETQ. The chain's CDR3 is CASSLGQGLTNEKLFF. CDR3 sequence (DNA): TGCGCCAGCAGCTTGGGGCAGGGGTTAACTAATGAAAAACTGTTTTTT. The complete variable domain, with remaining parts taken from reference TRBV5-1 and TRBJ1-4, reads KAGVTQTPRYLIKTRGQQVTLSCSPISGHRSVSWYQQTPGQGLQFLFEYFSETQRNKGNFPGRFSGRQFSNSRSEMNVSTLELGDSALYLCASSLGQGLTNEKLFFGSGTQLSVL.

J is TRBJ1-1 and V is TRBV9; the match to TRBD1 covers 10 bases. This CDR3 has 15 amino acids. Looked up from germline, CDR1 is SGDLS and CDR2 is YYNGEE. V shed 3 bases, J shed 2 bases, and the junction held 4 bases outside the gene matches. This chain's CDR3 is CASSGQGAGNTEAFF. The DNA of the CDR3 is TGTGCCAGCAGCGGACAGGGGGCAGGAAACACTGAAGCTTTCTTT.

The rearrangement uses TRBV27 and TRBJ2-1; D is possibly TRBD1 (5 bases). Trimming pared 9 bases from V and 8 bases from J, leaving 11 bases between. The CDR3 covers 11 residues. CDR1 and CDR2 (germline): MNHEY, SMNVEV (reference sequence). CDR3 region: CASRGRDEQFF. The CDR3 bases are TGTGCCAGTCGAGGCAGGGATGAGCAGTTCTTC.

This chain joins TRBV4-2 and TRBJ2-3; TRBD2 matches 10 bases. J was trimmed by 2 bases and V by 0 bases; bases with no gene match: 11. There are 19 residues in the CDR3. CDR1 is LGHNA and CDR2 is YNFKEQ in the germline V gene. The CDR3: CASSQDSAGGRFATDTQYF. CDR3 sequence (DNA): TGTGCCAGCAGCCAAGATTCAGCGGGAGGGAGGTTCGCCACAGATACGCAGTATTTT.

The V gene is TRBV9, the J gene TRBJ2-6; D is perhaps TRBD1 (5 bases). The V end lost 0 bases, the J end lost 2 bases, and 9 bases lay between the germline ends. Germline CDR1 SGDLS, CDR2 YYNGEE. The CDR3 sequence is 16 residues long. The CDR3 DNA sequence: TGTGCCAGCAGCGTAGGGGGCGGCGCTGGGGCCAACGTCCTGACTTTC. Residues: CASSVGGGAGANVLTF.

The chain is built from TRBV11-3 and TRBJ2-1; TRBD1 aligns across 9 bases. Per the germline V gene, CDR1 is SGHNT and CDR2 is YENEEA. V trimming: 0 bases; J trimming: 7 bases; junction bases outside the gene matches: 7. CDR3 size: 16 residues. The CDR3 region has the DNA TGTGCCAGCAGCTTAGAGTTTGGGACAGGGCAGAATGAGCAGTTCTTC. Amino acids: CASSLEFGTGQNEQFF.

The chain recombines TRBV28 with TRBJ1-5; tentatively, D is TRBD1 (5 bases). The germline gives CDR1 MDHEN, CDR2 SYDVKM. Trimming cost V 2 bases and J 8 bases, with 10 bases left between them. The CDR3 totals 13 residues. The CDR3 spells CASSLGRGEPQHF. CDR3 sequence (DNA): TGTGCCAGCAGTTTAGGGCGGGGGGAGCCCCAGCATTTT.

The chain couples TRBV2 to TRBJ1-5, with D tentatively TRBD1 (5 bases). The CDR3 extends over 14 amino acids. The V and J ends lost 8 bases and 3 bases respectively, with 14 bases between them. Germline V CDR1 and CDR2: SNHLY, FYNNEI. The CDR3 coding sequence is TGTGCCAGCCAACAGGCCGCGTTCAATCAGCCCCAGCATTTT. Translating it yields CASQQAAFNQPQHF. Full variable domain (outside the CDR3, taken from reference TRBV2 and TRBJ1-5): EPEVTQTPSHQVTQMGQEVILRCVPISNHLYFYWYRQILGQKVEFLVSFYNNEISEKSEIFDDQFSVERPDGSNFTLKIRSTKLEDSAMYFCASQQAAFNQPQHFGDGTRLSIL.

This chain links TRBV7-2 with TRBJ2-5, with TRBD1 matching 7 bases. After removal of 5 bases from V and 2 bases from J, the junction contained 2 bases not matched to a gene. The CDR3 spans 13 residues. Germline CDR1 and CDR2: SGHTA and FQGNSA. CDR3 protein: CASSPGQQETQYF. CDR3 bases: TGTGCCAGCAGCCCGGGACAGCAAGAGACCCAGTACTTC. Supplemented by reference TRBV7-2 and TRBJ2-5, the full variable domain reads GAGVSQSPSNKVTEKGKDVELRCDPISGHTALYWYRQSLGQGLEFLIYFQGNSAPDKSGLPSDRFSAERTGGSVSTLTIQRTQQEDSAVYLCASSPGQQETQYFGPGTRLLVL.

The chain combines TRBV11-2 with TRBJ1-1; D unclear. Germline V lookup: CDR1 SGHAT, CDR2 FQNNGV. CDR3 length equals 13 residues. The V and J ends lost 3 bases and 2 bases respectively, with 7 bases between them. CDR3 coding DNA: TGTGCCAGCAGCTTGGAGGGTAACACTGAAGCTTTCTTT. Protein sequence: CASSLEGNTEAFF.

V and J are TRBV10-3 and TRBJ2-5, with 8 bases matching TRBD2. Germline CDR1 ENHRY, CDR2 SYGVKD. V gave up 4 bases and J gave up 2 bases; unmatched junction bases: 6. The CDR3 contains 15 residues. The CDR3 sequence is CAISGGAGEQETQYF. CDR3 sequence (DNA): TGTGCCATCAGTGGGGGAGCGGGAGAACAAGAGACCCAGTACTTC.

As for this clone: Because the CDR3's place on the DNA is in doubt, the DNA is left out and the CDR3 is given as listed by TCRdb. The chain combines TRBV9 with TRBJ2-3; the DNA was not used to check the table's D call, TRBD2. From germline, CDR1 is SGDLS and CDR2 YYNGEE. The CDR3 is 16 residues long, counting both termini. The CDR3 region is CASSLFDGVTVAGGNF.

For the CDR3, the DNA is TGTGCCAGCAGCCGACAGGGGGCGGTGGAGACCCAGTACTTC. Translation gives CASSRQGAVETQYF. The chain couples TRBV5-4 to TRBJ2-5; 10 bases are shared with TRBD1. The CDR3 is 14 residues long. V shed 4 bases and J 5 bases; nucleotides not matched to a gene: 5. The germline CDR1 and CDR2 sequences are SGHNT and YYREEE (reference sequence).

The chain recombines TRBV4-3 with TRBJ2-7, with 10 bases identical to TRBD1. Germline V gives CDR1 LGHNA, CDR2 YSLEER. The length of the CDR3 is 16 residues. J lost 1 base, V lost 1 base, and 4 bases had no gene match. CDR3 nucleotides: TGCGCCAGCAGCCAAGTTGGGACAGGGGAATCCTACGAGCAGTACTTC. Translated, it gives CASSQVGTGESYEQYF.

The genes are TRBV30 and TRBJ1-2, with a possible D match to TRBD1 (5 bases). The germline CDR1 and CDR2 sequences are GTSNPN and SVGIG (reference sequence). Trimming removed 2 bases at V and 8 bases at J, with 12 bases between. The CDR3 runs to 12 residues. The DNA of the CDR3 is TGTGCCTGGAGTACAGGACTAGGGGGCTACACCTTC. Protein: CAWSTGLGGYTF. The full variable domain, its missing parts supplied by reference TRBV30 and TRBJ1-2, is SQTIHQWPATLVQPVGSPLSLECTVEGTSNPNLYWYRQAAGRGLQLLFYSVGIGQISSEVPQNLSASRPQDRQFILSSKKLLLSDSGFYLCAWSTGLGGYTFGSGTRLTVV.

The V call is TRBV6-1, the J call TRBJ2-1, with 8 bases fitting TRBD2. V was pared by 6 bases and J by 9 bases, with 13 bases of the junction left unmatched. CDR1 MNHNS and CDR2 SASEGT come from the germline V gene. The CDR3 spans 15 residues. The CDR3 protein is CASRDGAGVMGEQFF. CDR3 sequence (DNA): TGTGCCAGCAGGGACGGAGCGGGAGTGATGGGTGAGCAGTTCTTC.

The CDR3 DNA reads TGTGCCAGCAGCCAAGTAGGGGGCGACATCGGTGGCTACACCTTC. It codes for CASSQVGGDIGGYTF. This chain links TRBV4-2 with TRBJ1-2, with 7 bases matching TRBD1. There are 15 residues in the CDR3. Germline V gene data show CDR1 as LGHNA and CDR2 as YNFKEQ. V was clipped by 1 base and J by 7 bases; unmatched bases: 9.

This chain connects TRBV5-6 to TRBJ1-2; D unresolved. This CDR3 region has 12 residues. Germline V lookup: CDR1 SGHDT, CDR2 YYEEEE. V gave up 7 bases and J gave up 1 base, with 8 bases separating them. The CDR3: CASHVGNYGYTF. As DNA, the CDR3 is TGTGCCAGCCACGTCGGTAACTATGGCTACACCTTC.